Below are 29 T cell receptor beta chains sequenced from a single sample in a study of T cell clonality in common variable immunodeficiency. Only in-frame clones appear in the TCRdb table, and some are missing; sequencing was by immunoSEQ multiplex PCR. Altogether fewer than 40,000 clones were found in the sample, and no singletons occur. Antigens of these TCRs are unknown. Overall study findings and caveats: Reportedly, TCR beta sequences from common variable immunodeficiency showed fewer deletions and N-nucleotide insertions.

Material: peripheral blood mononuclear cells. The receptors shown here come from a human donor with common variable immunodeficiency.

About this clone: The CDR3 end is not reached by the read, which stops 3 residues before it; the germline J gene fills it in. The V and J genes are TRBV7-2 and TRBJ1-1; 8 bases are a match to TRBD1. Trimming removed 7 bases from V and 7 bases from J; junction bases left unmatched: 8. The CDR3 length is 13 residues. Germline V gives CDR1 SGHTA, CDR2 FQGNSA. The CDR3 region is CASTQRTGIEAFF. The sequenced part of the CDR3 DNA is TGTGCCAGCACCCAACGGACAGGGATTGAA. Filled out from reference TRBV7-2 and TRBJ1-1, the complete variable domain reads GAGVSQSPSNKVTEKGKDVELRCDPISGHTALYWYRQSLGQGLEFLIYFQGNSAPDKSGLPSDRFSAERTGGSVSTLTIQRTQQEDSAVYLCASTQRTGIEAFFGQGTRLTVV.

By share of the sample, this clone is medium-sized. The read falls 3 residues short of the CDR3 end, and the missing part is taken from the germline J gene. The chain links TRBV29-1 to TRBJ1-5, with a weak D call TRBD1 (5 bases). Per the germline V gene, CDR1 is SQVTM and CDR2 is ANQGSEA. The V and J ends lost 7 bases and 2 bases respectively, with 9 bases between them. This CDR3 is built from 12 residues. The CDR3 protein is CSGGEGNQPQHF. CDR3 bases read: TGCAGCGGGGGGGAGGGCAATCAGCCC.

The sample holds many counts of this clone. The read terminates 3 residues ahead of where the CDR3 ends, so the germline J gene completes it. The J gene is TRBJ2-3, the V gene TRBV5-1; 8 nucleotides align to TRBD2. Trimming removed 0 bases from V and 5 bases from J; junction bases left unmatched: 5. Germline V gene sequence: CDR1 SGHRS, CDR2 YFSETQ. This CDR3 spans 15 amino acids. The sequenced CDR3 bases are TGCGCCAGCAGCTTGGAAGGGACTAGGGGAGATACG. Its protein product is CASSLEGTRGDT. The whole CDR3 protein is CASSLEGTRGDTQYF.

This clone was seen ten or more times. Sequencing ends 3 residues short of the CDR3 end; the germline J gene provides the rest. The V gene is TRBV30, the J gene TRBJ1-2, with D tentatively TRBD1 (5 bases). Deletions cut 2 bases from V and 4 bases from J, with 14 bases between. CDR3 length: 14 residues. Per the germline V gene, CDR1 is GTSNPN and CDR2 is SVGIG (reference sequence). Partial CDR3 DNA: TGTGCCTGGAGTCGGGGGGGTTTCGGCTATGGC. Its protein product is CAWSRGGFGYG. The entire CDR3 sequence reads CAWSRGGFGYGYTF.

In the case of this clone: The read ends 3 residues before the CDR3 terminus; that terminus is restored from the germline J gene. The V gene is TRBV2, the J gene TRBJ2-3; TRBD2 matches 9 bases. V shed 7 bases and J 4 bases; nucleotides not matched to a gene: 12. From germline, CDR1 is SNHLY and CDR2 FYNNEI. The CDR3 covers 16 residues. The DNA read from the CDR3 is TGTGCCAGCAACGTACCTAGCGGGAATCGGGCAGATACG. It specifies CASNVPSGNRADT. The CDR3 as a whole reads CASNVPSGNRADTQYF.

This clone showed up just a few times. Compared with germline, one end of the junction differs, possibly owing to a read error. The sequenced fragment ends 3 residues before the CDR3 boundary, so the rest is inferred from the germline J gene. V gene TRBV7-9 combines with J gene TRBJ2-2; no reliable D call. The CDR3 is 11 amino acids. The V gene's germline CDR1 is SEHNR and CDR2 FQNEAQ (reference sequence). CDR3 sequence reads: CSSSPTKELFF. The DNA read from the CDR3 is TGTTCCAGCAGCCCTACTAAGGAG. The full variable domain, rest sourced from reference TRBV7-9 and TRBJ2-2, is DTGVSQNPRHKITKRGQNVTFRCDPISEHNRLYWYRQTLGQGPEFLTYFQNEAQLEKSRLLSDRFSAERPKGSFSTLEIQRTEQGDSAMYLCSSSPTKELFFGEGSRLTVL.

This clone was found many times. The read stops 3 residues short of the end of the CDR3; the missing end is completed from the germline J gene. The chain is built from TRBV28 and TRBJ2-7, with 8 bases that match TRBD2. The CDR3 spans 16 residues. Germline lookup yields CDR1 MDHEN and CDR2 SYDVKM. Unmatched junction bases numbered 9, after V lost 5 bases and J lost 0 bases. Partial CDR3 DNA: TGTGCCAGCAGTGTCAGACTAGCGCTAAGCTCCTACGAG. It encodes CASSVRLALSSYE. The CDR3 in its entirety is CASSVRLALSSYEQYF. Combining the CDR3 with reference TRBV28 and TRBJ2-7 gives the whole variable domain DVKVTQSSRYLVKRTGEKVFLECVQDMDHENMFWYRQDPGLGLRLIYFSYDVKMKEKGDIPEGYSVSREKKERFSLILESASTNQTSMYLCASSVRLALSSYEQYFGPGTRLTVT.

This clone was recorded many times. The read finishes 3 residues shy of the CDR3 end, and the germline J gene is used to complete it. The J gene is TRBJ2-7, the V gene TRBV4-1; TRBD1 might be the D (6 bases). The CDR3 covers 16 residues. Looked up from germline, CDR1 is MGHRA and CDR2 is YSYEKL. Trimming left V 4 bases short and J 0 bases short, with 16 bases between. CDR3 DNA, as far as it was read: TGCGCCAGCAGCCGATTGACAGGCCAGACCTCCTACGAG. It yields the protein CASSRLTGQTSYE. The full CDR3 protein is CASSRLTGQTSYEQYF.

About this clone: The read terminates 3 residues before the CDR3 end, so the remaining end is supplied by the germline J gene. The chain employs TRBV19 and TRBJ1-2; 8 positions match TRBD1. V gave up 1 base and J gave up 3 bases; unmatched junction bases: 1. This CDR3 region has 14 residues. Germline V lookup: CDR1 LNHDA, CDR2 SQIVND (reference sequence). The covered CDR3 bases are TGTGCCAGTAGTATAGCAGGGGGCTACTATGGC. It translates to CASSIAGGYYG. The whole CDR3 region reads CASSIAGGYYGYTF. Drawing the rest from reference TRBV19 and TRBJ1-2, the complete variable domain is DGGITQSPKYLFRKEGQNVTLSCEQNLNHDAMYWYRQDPGQGLRLIYYSQIVNDFQKGDIAEGYSVSREKKESFPLTVTSAQKNPTAFYLCASSIAGGYYGYTFGSGTRLTVV.

Remarks on this clone: The CDR3 extends 3 residues past the end of the read, so its final part is completed from the germline J gene. The rearrangement links TRBV20-1 to TRBJ2-1, with 7 bases matching TRBD2. Trimming at V came to 8 bases and at J to 3 bases, leaving 4 bases not matched to a gene. This CDR3 spans 12 amino acids. The germline V gene has CDR1 DFQATT and CDR2 SNEGSKA (reference sequence). This chain's CDR3 is CSPGTNYNEQFF. The part of the CDR3 DNA that was read is TGCAGTCCCGGGACTAACTACAATGAG.

Points on this clone: The read finishes 3 residues shy of the CDR3 end, and the germline J gene is used to complete it. The V gene is TRBV20-1, the J gene TRBJ2-7, with 9 bases aligning to TRBD2. V was clipped by 1 base and J by 6 bases; unmatched bases: 10. In germline, CDR1 is DFQATT, CDR2 SNEGSKA (reference sequence). The length of the CDR3 is 15 residues. Incomplete CDR3 DNA: TGCAGTGCTAGAGCTTTGGCGGGAGGGCCTGGCGAG. Its translation is CSARALAGGPGE. From start to end, the CDR3 is CSARALAGGPGEQYF.

Ten or more counts support this clone. The read terminates 3 residues before the CDR3 end, so the remaining end is supplied by the germline J gene. V usage is TRBV20-1 and J usage is TRBJ2-2, with 13 bases lining up with TRBD2. CDR1 and CDR2 (germline): DFQATT, SNEGSKA (reference sequence). V lost 6 bases and J lost 7; bases outside the gene matches: 8. The length of the CDR3 is 15 residues. Here the CDR3 reads CSAPTSGRADGELFF. The CDR3 bases that were read are TGCAGTGCCCCAACTAGCGGGAGGGCCGACGGGGAG.

For this clone: The read comes to an end 3 residues before the CDR3 does, leaving the germline J gene to fill in the end. This chain links TRBV19 with TRBJ1-1; perhaps TRBD1 as D (5 bases). The germline V gene has CDR1 LNHDA and CDR2 SQIVND (reference sequence). With 5 bases removed from V and 0 bases from J, the gap between germline ends came to 10 bases. This CDR3 is 14 amino acids long. CDR3: CASSPGRVNTEAFF. The CDR3 DNA, read in part, is TGTGCCAGTAGTCCAGGGAGGGTGAACACTGAA.

At least ten counts were recorded for this clone. With the read ending 3 residues before the CDR3 end, the germline J gene is used to fill in that end. This chain links TRBV13 with TRBJ1-1; D might be TRBD1 (6 bases). CDR1 PRHDT and CDR2 FYEKMQ come from the germline V gene (reference sequence). The V end was cut by 5 bases, the J end by 0 bases, with 10 bases between. The CDR3 loop spans 14 amino acids. CDR3: CASSAGHMNTEAFF. CDR3 DNA, as far as it was read: TGTGCCAGCAGCGCGGGACACATGAACACTGAA.

This clone was seen more than once but under ten times. From the germline J gene comes the end of the CDR3, since the read stops 3 residues before it. The chain employs TRBV7-8 and TRBJ2-5, with TRBD2 matching 9 bases. V lost 4 bases and J lost 5; bases outside the gene matches: 8. The CDR3 consists of 15 residues. Germline lookup yields CDR1 SGHVS and CDR2 FQNEAQ. Partial CDR3 DNA: TGTGCCAGCAGCTCCCTAGCGGGAAATGGGGAGACC. Translating gives CASSSLAGNGET. The complete CDR3 sequence is CASSSLAGNGETQYF.

About this clone: The read stops 3 residues short of the end of the CDR3; the missing end is completed from the germline J gene. This sequence joins TRBV5-1 and TRBJ2-7, with TRBD1 matching 8 bases. Losses at the gene ends were 4 bases for V and 6 bases for J; bases not matched to a gene: 9. Germline V CDR1 and CDR2: SGHRS, YFSETQ. The CDR3 runs to 14 residues. The CDR3 loop reads CASSQTGGRAEQYF. The DNA read from the CDR3 is TGCGCCAGCAGCCAAACAGGGGGTAGAGCCGAG.

As to this clone: The observed sequence ends 3 residues before the CDR3 terminus, with the missing tail filled in from the germline J gene. The J gene is TRBJ2-5, the V gene TRBV6-2 or TRBV6-3; maybe TRBD1 (5 bases). The V end lost 0 bases, the J end lost 1 base, and 6 bases lay between the germline ends. Germline CDR1 is MNHEY and CDR2 is SVGEGT. The CDR3 is 14 amino acids. The DNA read from the CDR3 is TGTGCCAGCAGTTACTCACAGGCCCAAGAGACC. Its translation: CASSYSQAQET. The whole CDR3 is CASSYSQAQETQYF.

This clone occurred many times. The read ends 3 residues early relative to the CDR3; the germline J gene fills the gap. The gene calls are TRBV19 and TRBJ1-1; tentative D call: TRBD1 (5 bases). Trimming pared 7 bases from V and 3 bases from J, leaving 12 bases between. CDR3 length equals 13 residues. Germline V gene sequence: CDR1 LNHDA, CDR2 SQIVND (reference sequence). CDR3 bases read: TGTGCCAGTACCCCAGGGTGGTACACTGAA. It yields the protein CASTPGWYTE. The complete CDR3 sequence is CASTPGWYTEAFF.

A word on this clone: Sequencing ends 3 residues short of the CDR3 end; the germline J gene provides the rest. The V and J genes are TRBV7-6 and TRBJ2-6; unclear D gene. The CDR3 extends over 16 amino acids. The ends were cut back, 2 bases at V and 2 bases at J, with 10 bases in the middle. From germline, CDR1 is SGHVS and CDR2 FNYEAQ. The CDR3 protein is CASSLTVVTGANVLTF. The CDR3 bases that were read are TGTGCCAGCAGCTTAACGGTTGTAACTGGGGCCAACGTC.

This clone was recorded at least ten times. CDR3 in amino acids: CSADADRSYGYTF. Partial CDR3 DNA: TGCAGTGCTGACGCGGACAGGAGCTATGGC. The rearrangement uses TRBV20-1 and TRBJ1-2; 7 nucleotides align to TRBD1. The CDR3 is cut off 3 residues early in the read; its end comes from the germline J gene. V dropped 5 bases and J dropped 4; count of bases not matched to a gene: 7. The length of the CDR3 is 13 residues. Germline CDR1 reads DFQATT; CDR2 reads SNEGSKA (reference sequence).

As to this clone: The CDR3 end falls 3 residues outside the read, so it is completed with the germline J gene. The chain joins TRBV19 to TRBJ2-7; D gene uncertain. The CDR3 runs 18 residues. The V gene lost 3 bases and the J gene lost 4 bases, with 25 bases spanning the gap. Germline values: CDR1 LNHDA, CDR2 SQIVND (reference sequence). The CDR3 sequence is CASSMSLITGRRPYEQYF. Incomplete CDR3 DNA: TGTGCCAGTAGTATGTCCCTAATTACTGGGCGCCGACCTTACGAG.

This clone was observed at least ten times. The DNA ends 3 residues before the CDR3 does, and the rest of the CDR3 is filled in from the germline J gene. The chain carries TRBV20-1 and TRBJ2-1; 9 nucleotides line up with TRBD2. Germline CDR1 and CDR2: DFQATT and SNEGSKA (reference sequence). The CDR3 is 17 residues long. The ends lost 0 bases at V and 3 bases at J; junction bases unmatched: 9. The CDR3 sequence is CSARDFASTSGYNEQFF. The sequenced CDR3 bases are TGCAGTGCTAGAGATTTTGCTTCGACTAGCGGCTACAATGAG.

This clone has ten or more counts. The read terminates 3 residues before the CDR3 end, so the remaining end is supplied by the germline J gene. The chain links TRBV7-2 to TRBJ2-2; TRBD1 might be the D (5 bases). Germline CDR1 reads SGHTA; CDR2 reads FQGNSA. V lost 5 bases and J lost 0, with 7 bases in between. This CDR3 has 14 residues. The CDR3 spells CASSEDTNTGELFF. The sequenced part of the CDR3 DNA is TGTGCCAGCAGCGAGGACACGAACACCGGGGAG.

This clone is medium-sized within its sample. The sequenced fragment ends 3 residues before the CDR3 boundary, so the rest is inferred from the germline J gene. This rearrangement joins TRBV20-1 to TRBJ2-7; 8 positions match TRBD1. Germline trimming cut 6 bases from V and 3 bases from J; bases unmatched to any gene: 10. The CDR3 has 14 amino acids. Germline V gene sequence: CDR1 DFQATT, CDR2 SNEGSKA (reference sequence). The covered CDR3 bases are TGCAGTGCAGCCGGGACAGGCTTTAACTACGAG. Translated: CSAAGTGFNYE. The CDR3 as a whole reads CSAAGTGFNYEQYF.

This clone showed up many times. Coverage ceases 3 residues before the CDR3 finishes, and the germline J gene fills in the end. The V and J genes are TRBV11-1 and TRBJ1-2; a possible D gene is TRBD1 (6 bases). The CDR3 contains 13 residues. The germline gives CDR1 SGHAT, CDR2 FQDESV (reference sequence). CDR3 DNA, as far as it was read: TGTGCCAGCAGCCATCGGGGGGCACTGGGC. Its translation: CASSHRGALG. In full, the CDR3 is CASSHRGALGYTF. Filled out from reference TRBV11-1 and TRBJ1-2, the complete variable domain reads EAEVAQSPRYKITEKSQAVAFWCDPISGHATLYWYRQILGQGPELLVQFQDESVVDDSQLPKDRFSAERLKGVDSTLKIQPAELGDSAMYLCASSHRGALGYTFGSGTRLTVV.

Note on this clone: The read finishes 3 residues shy of the CDR3 end, and the germline J gene is used to complete it. The V and J genes are TRBV20-1 and TRBJ1-1, with 7 nucleotides matching TRBD1. The CDR3 has 13 residues. Trimming cost V 7 bases and J 1 base; bases outside gene matches: 6. Germline-derived CDR1 and CDR2 are DFQATT and SNEGSKA (reference sequence). The CDR3 reads CSGRQGENTEAFF. CDR3 DNA (partial): TGCAGTGGGAGACAGGGTGAGAACACTGAA.

This clone was counted between two and nine times. CDR3 residues: CASSAGLAGGVGEQFF. The covered CDR3 bases are TGTGCCAGCAGCGCGGGACTAGCGGGGGGGGTGGGTGAG. V usage is TRBV7-3 and J usage is TRBJ2-1; 16 positions agree with TRBD2. The read falls 3 residues short of the CDR3 end, and the missing part is taken from the germline J gene. From germline, CDR1 is SGHTA and CDR2 FQGTGA. The J segment lost 9 bases and the V segment lost 5 bases, leaving 7 bases of the junction unmatched. CDR3 size: 16 residues. The full variable domain, completed using reference TRBV7-3 and TRBJ2-1, is GAGVSQTPSNKVTEKGKYVELRCDPISGHTALYWYRQSLGQGPEFLIYFQGTGAADDSGLPNDRFFAVRPEGSVSTLKIQRTERGDSAVYLCASSAGLAGGVGEQFFGPGTRLTVL.

This clone came up many times. The observed sequence ends 3 residues before the CDR3 terminus, with the missing tail filled in from the germline J gene. The chain uses TRBV19 and TRBJ1-1; no clear D gene. The CDR3 consists of 14 residues. V lost 6 bases and J lost 1, with 12 bases in between. Germline V gene sequence: CDR1 LNHDA, CDR2 SQIVND (reference sequence). CDR3 sequence reads: CASSIKTGNTEAFF. CDR3 DNA (partial): TGTGCCAGTAGCATTAAAACGGGGAACACTGAA.

In this sample, this clone turned up a few times. The observed sequence ends 3 residues before the CDR3 terminus, with the missing tail filled in from the germline J gene. The chain uses TRBV11-2 and TRBJ1-1; 8 positions agree with TRBD1. The CDR3 length is 13 residues. CDR1 and CDR2 (germline): SGHAT, FQNNGV. The V and J ends lost 4 bases and 7 bases, in that order; junction bases with no gene match: 5. CDR3 DNA (partial): TGTGCCAGCAGCTCAGGGGGCGCCGTTGAA. Translating gives CASSSGGAVE. The full CDR3 reads CASSSGGAVEAFF.